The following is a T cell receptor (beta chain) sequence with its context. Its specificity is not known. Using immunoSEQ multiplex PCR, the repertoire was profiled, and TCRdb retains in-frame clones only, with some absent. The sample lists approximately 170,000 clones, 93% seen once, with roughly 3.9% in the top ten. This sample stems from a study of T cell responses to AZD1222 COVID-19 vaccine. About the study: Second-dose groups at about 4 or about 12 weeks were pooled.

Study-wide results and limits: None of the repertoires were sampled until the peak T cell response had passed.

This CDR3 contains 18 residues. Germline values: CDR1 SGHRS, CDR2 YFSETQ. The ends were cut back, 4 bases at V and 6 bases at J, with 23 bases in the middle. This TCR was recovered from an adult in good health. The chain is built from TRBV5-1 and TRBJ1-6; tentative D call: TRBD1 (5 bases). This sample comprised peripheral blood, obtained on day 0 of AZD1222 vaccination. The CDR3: CASSPRGANPPFNSPLHF. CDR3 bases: TGCGCCAGCAGCCCTAGAGGGGCGAACCCCCCCTTTAATTCACCCCTCCACTTT.